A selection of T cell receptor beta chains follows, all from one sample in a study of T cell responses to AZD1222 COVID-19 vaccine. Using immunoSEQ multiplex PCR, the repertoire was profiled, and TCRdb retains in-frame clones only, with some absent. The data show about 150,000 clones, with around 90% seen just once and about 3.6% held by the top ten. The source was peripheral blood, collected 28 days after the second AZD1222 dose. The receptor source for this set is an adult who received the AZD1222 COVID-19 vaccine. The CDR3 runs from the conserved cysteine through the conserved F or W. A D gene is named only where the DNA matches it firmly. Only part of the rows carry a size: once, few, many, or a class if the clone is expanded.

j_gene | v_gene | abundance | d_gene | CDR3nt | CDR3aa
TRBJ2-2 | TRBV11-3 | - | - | TGTGCTACAGCAACAGGATTTACCGGGGAGCTGTTTTTT | CATATGFTGELFF
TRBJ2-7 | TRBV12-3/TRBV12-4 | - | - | TGTGCCAGCAGTTACAGGTACGAGCAGTACTTC | CASSYRYEQYF
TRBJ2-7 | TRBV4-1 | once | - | TGCGCCAGCAGCCTCTCAAGGTCCTACAGCTCCTACGAGCAGTACTTC | CASSLSRSYSSYEQYF
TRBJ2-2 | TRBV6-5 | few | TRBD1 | TGTGCCAGCAGTAAGACAGGGACGTTGACCGGGGAGCTGTTTTTT | CASSKTGTLTGELFF
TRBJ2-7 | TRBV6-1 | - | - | TGTGCCAGCAGTGAAGCAAGCTGGACAGTCTACGAGCAGTACTTC | CASSEASWTVYEQYF
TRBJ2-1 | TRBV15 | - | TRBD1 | TGTGCCACCAGCTCGGACAGGGTGTCCACCAATGAGCAGTTCTTC | CATSSDRVSTNEQFF
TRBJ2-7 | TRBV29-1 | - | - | TGCAGCGTTGAGTCGGATGGGCCAGACGAGCAGTACTTC | CSVESDGPDEQYF
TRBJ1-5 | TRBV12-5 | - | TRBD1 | TGTGCTAGTGGTTTGGTACGGGTGACAGGGGCCGCGGAGGTCAATCAGCCCCAGCATTTT | CASGLVRVTGAAEVNQPQHF
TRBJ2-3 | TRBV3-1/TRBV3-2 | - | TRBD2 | TGTGCCAGCAGCCTAGATAGCGGGGTTAGCACAGATACGCAGTATTTT | CASSLDSGVSTDTQYF
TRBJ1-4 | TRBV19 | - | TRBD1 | TGTGCCAGTAGTATACAGGGGGCGAGGGAAAAACTGTTTTTT | CASSIQGAREKLFF
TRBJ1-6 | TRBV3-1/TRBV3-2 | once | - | TGTGCCAGCAGCCAAGTTCATCCAGGGGCTGGTCGGCTAATCTCCTATAATTCACCCCTCCACTTT | CASSQVHPGAGRLISYNSPLHF
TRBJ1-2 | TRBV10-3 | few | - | TGTGCCATCAGTGGCGGTGGGGACGGCTACACCTTC | CAISGGGDGYTF
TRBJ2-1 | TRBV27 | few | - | TGTGCCAGCCAACCGGGACCCCACCTTCCTAATTCATATGAGCAGTTCTTC | CASQPGPHLPNSYEQFF
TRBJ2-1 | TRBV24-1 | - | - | TGTGCCACCAGTGCTTGGAGGGGCGGGGAGCAGTTCTTC | CATSAWRGGEQFF
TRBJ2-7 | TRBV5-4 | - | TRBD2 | TGTGCCAGCAGCTTGGGGGCCGGGACTAGCAGTTACGAGCAGTACTTC | CASSLGAGTSSYEQYF
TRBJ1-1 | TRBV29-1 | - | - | TGCAGCGTTGCGCTACTGACCCTCGAAGCTTTCTTT | CSVALLTLEAFF
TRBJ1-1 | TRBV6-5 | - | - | TGTGCCAGCTCTAACACGGCGAGCACTGAAGCTTTCTTT | CASSNTASTEAFF
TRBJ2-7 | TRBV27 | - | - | TGTGCCAGCAGTTTACGGACCCCGGGCAGGGTTCGTTACTACGAGCAGTACTTC | CASSLRTPGRVRYYEQYF
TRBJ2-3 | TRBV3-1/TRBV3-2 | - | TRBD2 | TGTGCCAGCACCAAAGGCGGGGGGACTAGCGGGAGCACAGATACGCAGTATTTT | CASTKGGGTSGSTDTQYF
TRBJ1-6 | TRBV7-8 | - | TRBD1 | TGTGCCAGCAGCCGCACGCCCCAACAGGGGCAATCCTATAATTCACCCCTCCACTTT | CASSRTPQQGQSYNSPLHF
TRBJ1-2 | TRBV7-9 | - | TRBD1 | TGTGCCAGCAGCTTGGTCCCGGACAGGGTAAACTATGGCTACACCTTC | CASSLVPDRVNYGYTF
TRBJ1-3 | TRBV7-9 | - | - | TGTGCCAGCAGGACGCTCCTGAGCTCTGGAAACACCATATATTTT | CASRTLLSSGNTIYF
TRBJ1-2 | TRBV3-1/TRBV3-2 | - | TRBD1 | TGTGCCAGCAGCCTAACTCGGACAGGGAACTATGGCTACACCTTC | CASSLTRTGNYGYTF
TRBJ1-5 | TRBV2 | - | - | TGTGCCAGCAGTGAAGCCGTCTACAATCAGCCCCAGCATTTT | CASSEAVYNQPQHF
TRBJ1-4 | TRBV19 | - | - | TGTGCCAGTAGTATGGGGGGAAGGAATGAAAAACTGTTTTTT | CASSMGGRNEKLFF
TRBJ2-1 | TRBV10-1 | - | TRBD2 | TGCGCCAGCAGTGGCCTTTCAGGTAGCGGGAGTTACAATGAGCAGTTCTTC | CASSGLSGSGSYNEQFF
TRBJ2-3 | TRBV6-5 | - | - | TGTGCCAGCAGGTGGAGAGGCACAGATACGCAGTATTTT | CASRWRGTDTQYF
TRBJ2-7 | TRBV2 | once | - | TGTGCCAGCTTACCCGGGACACAAACCTACGAGCAGTACTTC | CASLPGTQTYEQYF
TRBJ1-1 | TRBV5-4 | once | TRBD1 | TGTGCCAGCAGCCGCCGTAGGGGACAGGGGGCCAGGTTCGGTGAAGCTTTCTTT | CASSRRRGQGARFGEAFF
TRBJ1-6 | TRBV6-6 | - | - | TGTGCCAGCAGTTCCACTGATGGTTCACCCCTCCACTTT | CASSSTDGSPLHF
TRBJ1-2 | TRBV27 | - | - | TGTGCCAGCACCCCTGGGGGCAGGGGAAGCTATGGCTACACCTTC | CASTPGGRGSYGYTF
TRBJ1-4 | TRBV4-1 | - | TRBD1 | TGCGCCAGCAGCCAAGTTACGAGGACAGGCTGGAGGGAAAAACTGTTTTTT | CASSQVTRTGWREKLFF
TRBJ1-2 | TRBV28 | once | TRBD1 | TGTGCCAGCAGTACCAGAAACAGGGGCCGGACCTTC | CASSTRNRGRTF
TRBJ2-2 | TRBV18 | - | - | TGTGCCAGCTCAGTCAGGGTGGAAACCGGGGAGCTGTTTTTT | CASSVRVETGELFF
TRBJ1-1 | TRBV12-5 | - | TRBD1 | TGTGCTAGTGGTTCCTCAGGGGGCGTGACTGAAGCTTTCTTT | CASGSSGGVTEAFF
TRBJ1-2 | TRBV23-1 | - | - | TGCGCCAGCAGTCAATCAAGGCAGAAAGAGGCTAACTATGGCTACACCTTC | CASSQSRQKEANYGYTF
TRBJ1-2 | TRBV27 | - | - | TGTGCCAGCAGTTTAGTTTCCGGGGTTAACTATGGCTACACCTTC | CASSLVSGVNYGYTF
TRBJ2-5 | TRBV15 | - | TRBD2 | TGTGCCACCAGCAGAGAAGTTTTGGGACTAGCGGGACAAGAGACCCAGTACTTC | CATSREVLGLAGQETQYF
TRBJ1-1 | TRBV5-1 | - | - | TGCGCCAGCAGCTTGCGGCAGGGTGGACAGAACACTGAAGCTTTCTTT | CASSLRQGGQNTEAFF
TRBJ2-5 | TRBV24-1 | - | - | TGTGCCACCAGTGAGGGAGTACACCAAGAGACCCAGTACTTC | CATSEGVHQETQYF
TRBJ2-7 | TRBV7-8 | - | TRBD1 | TGTGCCAGCAGCTACAGGGGAGTTGGCGAGCAGTACTTC | CASSYRGVGEQYF
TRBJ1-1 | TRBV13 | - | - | TGTGCCAGCAGCTTAGGGTTAAGGTTAGCGGAGCCGACTAAGAACACTGAAGCTTTCTTT | CASSLGLRLAEPTKNTEAFF
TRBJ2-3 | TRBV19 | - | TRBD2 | TGTGCCAGTAGTATCGGACTAGCAGTTAGCACAGATACGCAGTATTTT | CASSIGLAVSTDTQYF
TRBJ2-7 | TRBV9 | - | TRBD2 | TGTGCCAGCAGCGTAAGCCCCGGGACTAGCGCTTACGAGCAGTACTTC | CASSVSPGTSAYEQYF
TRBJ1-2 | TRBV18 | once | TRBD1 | TGTGCCAGCTCACCAATTGAGGGGGCGCTTTCAGACTATGGCTACACCTTC | CASSPIEGALSDYGYTF
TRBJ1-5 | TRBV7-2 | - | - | TGTGCCAGCAGCTTAGAGGTCAGGGGAAACCTATATAGCAATCAGCCCCAGCATTTT | CASSLEVRGNLYSNQPQHF
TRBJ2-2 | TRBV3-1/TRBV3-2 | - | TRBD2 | TGTGCCAGCAGCCAGATGGGACTAGCGGGCACCGGGGAGCTGTTTTTT | CASSQMGLAGTGELFF
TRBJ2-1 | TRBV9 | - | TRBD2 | TGTGCCAGCAGCGTAGCCGGGACTAGTAATGAGCAGTTCTTC | CASSVAGTSNEQFF